This is a list of T cell receptor beta chains from one sample in a study of T cell repertoires in cytomegalovirus infection. TCRdb reanalysed the reads using MiXCR and keeps one entry per CDR3 protein. The table records hundreds of thousands of distinct CDR3 sequences, around a third of them present only once. No antigens are known for them. The starting material was cultured PBMCs, obtained from culture after CMV antigen stimulation. The receptors derive from a human donor in good health (CMV status not recorded). Some clones in this sample may be carry-over from other donors' samples. Each CDR3 is given with its conserved first and last residue. Each record gives: V gene, clone size, D gene, J gene, CDR3 protein, CDR3 DNA. A D gene is named only where the DNA matches it firmly. Clone sizes are given selectively: once, few, many, or a class where the clone is expanded.

TRBV2	-	-	TRBJ2-1	CASSESTTYNEQFF	TGTGCCAGCAGTGAGTCAACTACCTACAATGAGCAGTTCTTC
TRBV6-2/TRBV6-3	-	TRBD1	TRBJ2-6	CASTDGQGSGANVLTF	TGTGCCAGCACCGACGGACAGGGGTCCGGGGCCAACGTCCTGACTTTC
TRBV7-9	-	TRBD1	TRBJ2-2	CASRVRGQGINTGELFF	TGTGCCAGCAGAGTAAGAGGACAGGGAATTAACACCGGGGAGCTGTTTTTT
TRBV4-1	few	-	TRBJ2-6	CASSQQGDGANVLTF	TGCGCCAGCAGCCAACAGGGCGATGGGGCCAACGTCCTGACTTTC
TRBV5-1	-	-	TRBJ1-1	CASSLSTANTEAFF	TGCGCCAGCAGCTTATCAACCGCTAACACTGAAGCTTTCTTT
TRBV27	-	-	TRBJ1-2	CASSFLPSAGNYGYTF	TGTGCCAGCAGTTTCCTACCGTCGGCCGGTAACTATGGCTACACCTTC
TRBV11-3	few	-	TRBJ1-1	CASSFGLFGEAFF	TGTGCCAGCAGCTTTGGTCTCTTTGGTGAAGCTTTCTTT
TRBV5-6	-	-	TRBJ1-1	CASSLNQVEAFF	TGTGCCAGCAGCTTGAATCAAGTAGAAGCTTTCTTT
TRBV18	-	-	TRBJ2-5	CASSPQASTTQYF	TGTGCCAGCTCACCACAGGCTTCAACGACCCAGTACTTC
TRBV6-1	many	TRBD2	TRBJ2-5	CASSTRLAGGAETQYF	TGTGCCAGCAGTACCAGACTAGCGGGAGGCGCGGAGACCCAGTACTTC
TRBV19	few	-	TRBJ2-3	CASSKSTAPDTQYF	TGTGCCAGTAGTAAGTCCACAGCACCAGATACGCAGTATTTT
TRBV6-1	few	TRBD2	TRBJ2-3	CASRIAGADTQYF	TGTGCCAGCAGAATAGCGGGAGCAGATACGCAGTATTTT
TRBV7-2	many	-	TRBJ2-1	CASSLDGSYNEQFF	TGTGCCAGCAGCTTGGATGGCTCCTACAATGAGCAGTTCTTC
TRBV12-3/TRBV12-4	-	TRBD2	TRBJ2-1	CASSFSGLAGDEQFF	TGTGCCAGCAGTTTCTCGGGACTAGCGGGGGATGAGCAGTTCTTC
TRBV29-1	-	-	TRBJ1-1	CSVVPRNTEAFF	TGCAGCGTTGTGCCCAGGAACACTGAAGCTTTCTTT
TRBV7-2	few	-	TRBJ1-2	CASSLRSTGYGYTF	TGTGCCAGCAGCTTAAGGTCGACAGGCTATGGCTACACCTTC
TRBV5-1	-	TRBD1	TRBJ2-7	CASSLDGQGYEQYF	TGCGCCAGCAGCTTGGATGGACAGGGTTACGAGCAGTACTTC
TRBV7-2	many	-	TRBJ2-6	CASSSLILTDHSSGANVLTF	TGTGCCAGCAGCTCCTTAATTTTGACAGACCATTCATCTGGGGCCAACGTCCTGACTTTC
TRBV28	-	TRBD2	TRBJ2-5	CASLGTSRQETQYF	TGTGCCAGCCTAGGGACTAGCAGACAAGAGACCCAGTACTTC
TRBV27	-	-	TRBJ2-5	CASSLSRLETQYF	TGTGCCAGCAGTTTATCTCGATTGGAGACCCAGTACTTC
TRBV27	-	-	TRBJ2-1	CASEHSGRDEQFF	TGTGCCAGCGAACATTCCGGACGGGATGAGCAGTTCTTC
TRBV19	-	-	TRBJ1-1	CASSIATTWTEAFF	TGTGCCAGTAGTATAGCCACAACGTGGACTGAAGCTTTCTTT
TRBV7-8	many	-	TRBJ2-3	CASSSQQNGDTQYF	TGTGCCAGCAGCTCCCAACAAAACGGGGATACGCAGTATTTT
TRBV7-8	-	-	TRBJ2-1	CASSLPGLVGFGYEQFF	TGTGCCAGCAGCTTACCGGGTCTAGTAGGGTTTGGGTATGAGCAGTTCTTC
TRBV25-1	-	TRBD2	TRBJ2-5	CASSDGGEETQYF	TGTGCCAGCAGTGATGGGGGGGAAGAGACCCAGTACTTC
TRBV29-1	-	TRBD1	TRBJ2-1	CSGDRGSEQFF	TGCAGCGGAGACAGGGGGAGTGAGCAGTTCTTC
TRBV7-9	few	TRBD2	TRBJ2-5	CASSLGSTSGRKGYQETQYF	TGTGCCAGCAGCTTAGGTTCAACTAGCGGGAGGAAGGGTTACCAAGAGACCCAGTACTTC
TRBV11-2	-	TRBD2	TRBJ2-5	CASSFGASGRAPIETQYF	TGTGCCAGCAGCTTCGGGGCTAGCGGGAGGGCTCCGATCGAGACCCAGTACTTC
TRBV12-3/TRBV12-4	-	TRBD1	TRBJ2-2	CASSGTGGGMGELFF	TGTGCCAGCAGTGGGACAGGGGGTGGTATGGGGGAGCTGTTTTTT
TRBV6-4	-	-	TRBJ2-2	CASSDSSSGELFF	TGTGCCAGCAGTGACTCCTCGTCTGGGGAGCTGTTTTTT
TRBV7-2	-	-	TRBJ2-6	CASSLQTGANVLTF	TGTGCCAGCAGCTTACAGACTGGGGCCAACGTCCTGACTTTC
TRBV4-1	few	TRBD1	TRBJ1-2	CASSQRQGEYGYTF	TGCGCCAGCAGCCAACGACAGGGAGAATATGGCTACACCTTC
TRBV11-3	-	TRBD2	TRBJ2-5	CASSLGFVGMTSGETQYF	TGTGCCAGCAGCTTAGGGTTTGTTGGTATGACTAGCGGGGAGACCCAGTACTTC
TRBV6-8	-	TRBD1	TRBJ1-5	CASIGTGLRQPQHF	TGTGCCAGCATTGGGACAGGGTTACGGCAGCCCCAGCATTTT
TRBV7-2	few	-	TRBJ1-3	CASSSARGGNTIYF	TGTGCCAGCAGCTCGGCTAGGGGGGGAAACACCATATATTTT
TRBV11-2	-	TRBD2	TRBJ2-1	CASRRLAALYNEQFF	TGTGCCAGCAGAAGACTAGCGGCCCTCTACAATGAGCAGTTCTTC
TRBV6-2/TRBV6-3	-	-	TRBJ2-7	CASSWPGQNYEQYF	TGTGCCAGCAGTTGGCCCGGACAGAACTACGAGCAGTACTTC
TRBV14	few	-	TRBJ1-1	CASSQEWRATEAFF	TGTGCCAGCAGCCAAGAATGGCGGGCCACTGAAGCTTTCTTT
TRBV4-3	-	-	TRBJ2-2	CASSQDLLVFWAGELFF	TGCGCCAGCAGCCAAGACTTGCTAGTATTTTGGGCCGGGGAGCTGTTTTTT
TRBV11-2	-	TRBD2	TRBJ2-1	CASSLGVIAGYNEQFF	TGTGCCAGCAGCTTAGGGGTTATAGCGGGGTACAATGAGCAGTTCTTC
TRBV6-5	-	TRBD2	TRBJ2-3	CASSYSIGGTPGRTQYF	TGTGCCAGCAGTTACTCGATCGGCGGGACCCCCGGGAGGACGCAGTATTTT
TRBV11-2	-	TRBD2	TRBJ2-1	CASSFLAGGEDNEQFF	TGTGCCAGCAGTTTCCTAGCGGGAGGAGAGGACAATGAGCAGTTCTTC
TRBV7-6	few	-	TRBJ1-1	CASSLVPGTLNTEAFF	TGTGCCAGCAGCTTAGTGCCAGGGACCTTGAACACTGAAGCTTTCTTT
TRBV7-8	few	-	TRBJ2-1	CASSRPPPGKDEQFF	TGTGCCAGCAGCCGACCCCCTCCGGGTAAGGATGAGCAGTTCTTC
TRBV7-2	-	-	TRBJ1-6	CASSLDGAGARPLHF	TGTGCCAGCAGCTTAGATGGCGCAGGGGCCCGTCCCCTCCACTTT
TRBV5-1	-	-	TRBJ1-1	CASSKGSGTEAFF	TGCGCCAGCAGCAAGGGGTCGGGGACTGAAGCTTTCTTT
TRBV24-1	-	-	TRBJ2-3	CATGPGDGDTQYF	TGTGCCACCGGTCCTGGGGATGGTGATACGCAGTATTTT
TRBV19	-	-	TRBJ2-2	CASSPGLVTGELFF	TGTGCCAGTAGTCCCGGACTTGTGACCGGGGAGCTGTTTTTT
TRBV6-8	-	-	TRBJ2-4	CASSYGTAVRNIQYF	TGTGCCAGCAGTTACGGTACGGCAGTGAGAAACATTCAGTACTTC
TRBV20-1	-	TRBD2	TRBJ2-2	CSALVIGSGSSTGELFF	TGCAGTGCCCTTGTGATTGGTAGCGGGAGTTCGACCGGGGAGCTGTTTTTT
TRBV12-3/TRBV12-4	-	-	TRBJ1-2	CASSSRDNQANYGYTF	TGTGCCAGCAGTTCCCGGGACAACCAAGCTAACTATGGCTACACCTTC
TRBV10-3	few	-	TRBJ2-3	CAISQLENTDTQYF	TGTGCCATCAGCCAGCTAGAAAACACAGATACGCAGTATTTT
TRBV7-9	-	TRBD1	TRBJ1-6	CASSFTGAGYNSPLHF	TGTGCCAGCAGCTTCACAGGGGCCGGCTATAATTCACCCCTCCACTTT
TRBV2	-	-	TRBJ1-6	CASSEALTSARSPLHF	TGTGCCAGCAGTGAAGCGCTTACATCAGCGAGGTCACCCCTCCACTTT
TRBV20-1	-	TRBD2	TRBJ2-7	CSAPTSGNPYEQYF	TGCAGTGCCCCGACTAGCGGTAATCCCTACGAGCAGTACTTC